The subject of this entry is one T cell receptor beta chain. This clone was observed a single time. Its target antigen remains unknown. No base-level quality is on record; no much larger clone is a single base apart. The data stem from a study of T cell changes during pregnancy in multiple sclerosis (dated by TCRdb to 2018 to 2020). Context from the whole study: The study examined how the T cell repertoire changed over the course of pregnancy in women with multiple sclerosis.

Including cysteine and phenylalanine, the CDR3 has 11 amino acids. Only CDR3 DNA is held: 33 bases, read in frame from base 1. CDR1 and CDR2, per the germline V gene (reference sequence), are LNHDA and SQIVND. V loses 9 bases at its end and J loses 5 bases; junction bases beyond the gene matches: 3. Libraries came from the immunoSEQ multiplex PCR assay. TCRdb retrieved this table from immuneACCESS and kept in-frame rearrangements only. Not all clones are present; in checked studies, unresolved V genes account for under half, and no reason is known for the remainder. The sample has tens of thousands of clones on record, 85% to 95% of them singletons. The ten largest clones take up about 2.5% of the sample.

The sequence was collected from a female donor with multiple sclerosis, enrolled in a pregnancy study. Recombination connected TRBV19 to TRBJ2-7; 8 nucleotides in the junction match TRBD2. Material: peripheral blood, obtained in the third trimester of pregnancy. CDR3 reads: CASGGVHEQYF. The DNA is TGTGCCAGCGGGGGGGTCCACGAGCAGTACTTC.